This TCR beta chain was recorded in a study of immune evolution from preneoplasia to lung adenocarcinoma. Study-level information: HLA loss of heterozygosity: about 7% AIS, about 15% MIA, 30% to 35% ADC, none AAH. Broader study findings: From normal lung to invasive adenocarcinoma, top clone frequencies appeared to decrease. Normal lung had highest clonality; later lesions appeared denser, more diverse.

The repertoire was sequenced with immunoSEQ multiplex PCR; TCRdb's copy has only in-frame clones and lacks some. The table lists fewer than 14,000 clones, roughly 84% of them singletons. Each case's diagnosis was confirmed by two pathologists on H&E. The CDR3 covers 18 residues. The V gene lost 3 bases and the J gene lost 0 bases, with 21 bases spanning the gap. Germline V gene sequence: CDR1 MGHRA, CDR2 YSYEKL. With respect to this clone: Its target is unknown.

The receptor was derived from an older person with lung adenocarcinoma. Sequencing was done on a sample of FFPE minimally invasive lung adenocarcinoma tissue. The rearrangement uses TRBV4-1 and TRBJ2-7; TRBD1 might be the D (6 bases). CDR3 coding DNA: TGCGCCAGCAGCCACAGGACAGCCCCCCAACCAAGCTCCTACGAGCAGTACTTC. Amino acids: CASSHRTAPQPSSYEQYF.